The 7 T cell receptor beta chains in this list originate from one sample, sequenced in a study of blood T cell repertoires in COVID-19. The data were produced by immunoSEQ multiplex PCR, yet TCRdb's version contains in-frame clones alone and is incomplete. The table shows around 430,000 clones, with approximately 90% occurring only once. Sequenced: peripheral blood. These receptors all stem from a woman between 50 and 59 years old with COVID-19, enrolled during active disease.

J is TRBJ1-1 and V is TRBV19; D is ambiguous. The CDR3 has 13 residues. V lost 10 bases, J lost 3 bases, and 15 bases lay in between. The germline CDR1 and CDR2 sequences are LNHDA and SQIVND (reference sequence). The CDR3 DNA is TGTGCCACCGCGACATTGAGGGACACTGAAGCTTTCTTT. Translated, it gives CATATLRDTEAFF. Variable domain in full (rest from reference TRBV19 and TRBJ1-1): DGGITQSPKYLFRKEGQNVTLSCEQNLNHDAMYWYRQDPGQGLRLIYYSQIVNDFQKGDIAEGYSVSREKKESFPLTVTSAQKNPTAFYLCATATLRDTEAFFGQGTRLTVV.

The J gene is TRBJ1-6, the V gene TRBV9; D is uncertain. The V end lost 0 bases, the J end lost 6 bases, and 4 bases lay between the germline ends. This CDR3 has 13 residues. Germline V gives CDR1 SGDLS, CDR2 YYNGEE. This CDR3 is CASSVGGNSPLHF. The CDR3 DNA follows: TGTGCCAGCAGCGTAGGAGGTAATTCACCCCTCCACTTT.

The chain couples TRBV6-5 to TRBJ1-3, with D perhaps matching TRBD1 (6 bases). The germline V gene has CDR1 MNHEY and CDR2 SVGAGI. Deletions cut 1 base from V and 2 bases from J, with 9 bases between. The CDR3 length is 15 residues. The CDR3, as DNA: TGTGCCAGCAGTTACTTGGGGGCCACTGGAAACACCATATATTTT. Encoded protein: CASSYLGATGNTIYF.

The chain uses TRBV24-1 and TRBJ1-2; the D gene is possibly TRBD1 (6 bases). The germline CDR1 and CDR2 sequences are KGHDR and SFDVKD. V was shortened by 12 bases and J by 6 bases, with 19 bases between the two germline ends. This CDR3 spans 13 amino acids. CDR3 bases: TGTGCCGTACAGGGTTTATCTGGCGATGGCTACACCTTC. This translates into CAVQGLSGDGYTF.

The J gene is TRBJ1-1, the V gene TRBV30, with D perhaps matching TRBD1 (5 bases). Trimming took off 1 base at V and 4 bases at J, with 7 bases between the two ends. This CDR3 spans 12 amino acids. Germline V gene sequence: CDR1 GTSNPN, CDR2 SVGIG (reference sequence). The CDR3 loop reads CAWSGGVTEAFF. The CDR3 region has the DNA TGTGCCTGGAGTGGGGGGGTCACTGAAGCTTTCTTT. The variable domain in full, completed from reference TRBV30 and TRBJ1-1, reads SQTIHQWPATLVQPVGSPLSLECTVEGTSNPNLYWYRQAAGRGLQLLFYSVGIGQISSEVPQNLSASRPQDRQFILSSKKLLLSDSGFYLCAWSGGVTEAFFGQGTRLTVV.

The chain uses TRBV9 and TRBJ1-1; D unclear. The CDR3 has 13 amino acids. CDR1 is SGDLS, CDR2 YYNGEE, per germline. V lost 0 bases and J lost 4, with 7 bases in between. CDR3 region: CASSVGAGTEAFF. Written as DNA, the CDR3 is TGTGCCAGCAGCGTAGGGGCGGGCACTGAAGCTTTCTTT.

The chain carries TRBV28 and TRBJ1-5; D remains ambiguous. Trimming pared 6 bases from V and 0 bases from J, leaving 6 bases between. Germline V gene lookup returns CDR1 MDHEN and CDR2 SYDVKM. The CDR3 covers 13 residues. The CDR3 nucleotides read TGTGCCAGCAGCCGGGATAGCAATCAGCCCCAGCATTTT. Protein product: CASSRDSNQPQHF.